A single sample gave rise to the 6 T cell receptor beta chains below, sequenced in a study of blood T cell repertoires in COVID-19. Sequencing used immunoSEQ multiplex PCR; TCRdb keeps in-frame clones, though not all of them. This sample has fewer than 250,000 clones; more than 75% occur once, and the top ten carry approximately 2.1%. The specimen sequenced was PBMCs or T cells enriched from blood (not recorded which). The receptor set was obtained from a woman in her forties or fifties who had recovered from COVID-19.

The genes are TRBV11-2 and TRBJ2-7; no clear D gene. The CDR3 is 15 amino acids. Trimming removed 0 bases at V and 1 base at J, with 10 bases between. Germline V CDR1 and CDR2: SGHAT, FQNNGV. The CDR3 bases are TGTGCCAGCAGCTTAGAGCGCGGAACTTCCTACGAGCAGTACTTC. Its translation is CASSLERGTSYEQYF.

This clone was recorded once. The rearrangement links TRBV28 to TRBJ2-1; D may be TRBD1 (5 bases). The V gene lost 5 bases and the J gene lost 7 bases, with 12 bases spanning the gap. Germline V gene sequence: CDR1 MDHEN, CDR2 SYDVKM. The CDR3 contains 13 residues. The CDR3 DNA is TGTGCCAGCAGTCCAGGGATTACAAATGAGCAGTTCTTC. It yields the protein CASSPGITNEQFF.

The V call is TRBV11-2, the J call TRBJ2-7; TRBD2 agrees at 8 bases. Germline V gives CDR1 SGHAT, CDR2 FQNNGV. This CDR3 region has 13 residues. Germline trimming cut 2 bases from V and 9 bases from J; bases unmatched to any gene: 6. The CDR3 here is CASSLRREVGQYF. Here the CDR3 DNA reads TGTGCCAGCAGCTTAAGGCGGGAGGTAGGGCAGTACTTC.

This chain joins TRBV18 and TRBJ2-7; TRBD2 matches at 13 bases. Germline loops: CDR1 KGHSH, CDR2 LQKENI. The V segment lost 3 bases and the J segment 8 bases; nucleotides outside the gene matches: 7. The CDR3 contains 15 residues. CDR3 in amino acids: CASSPGLAGAEQQYF. CDR3 DNA: TGTGCCAGCTCACCTGGACTAGCGGGAGCGGAACAGCAGTACTTC.

DNA for the CDR3: TGTGCCAGCAGCCAAACCCATTTCGACACACTGAGAGCTTTCTTT. This gives the protein CASSQTHFDTLRAFF. J is TRBJ1-1 and V is TRBV14; D is uncertain. Germline lookup yields CDR1 SGHDN and CDR2 FVKESK. This CDR3 spans 15 amino acids. V was clipped by 2 bases and J by 10 bases, with 20 bases between them.

This rearrangement joins TRBV28 to TRBJ2-7; the D gene is possibly TRBD2 (5 bases). V was clipped by 5 bases and J by 6 bases, with 17 bases between them. The CDR3 extends over 14 amino acids. Germline CDR1 MDHEN, CDR2 SYDVKM. The CDR3 DNA reads TGTGCCAGCAGTCTCCCGGGGTCCGCTACCGAGCAGTACTTC. It encodes CASSLPGSATEQYF. Full variable domain (outside the CDR3, taken from reference TRBV28 and TRBJ2-7): DVKVTQSSRYLVKRTGEKVFLECVQDMDHENMFWYRQDPGLGLRLIYFSYDVKMKEKGDIPEGYSVSREKKERFSLILESASTNQTSMYLCASSLPGSATEQYFGPGTRLTVT.